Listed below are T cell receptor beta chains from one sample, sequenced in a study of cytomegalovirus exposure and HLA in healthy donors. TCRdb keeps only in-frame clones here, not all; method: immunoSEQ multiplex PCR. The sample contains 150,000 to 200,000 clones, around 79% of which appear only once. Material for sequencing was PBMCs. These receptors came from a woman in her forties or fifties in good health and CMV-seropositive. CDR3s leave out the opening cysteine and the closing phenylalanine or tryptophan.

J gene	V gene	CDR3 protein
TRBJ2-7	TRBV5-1	ASRGRGGTYEQY
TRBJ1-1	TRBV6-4	ASSDALSGAEAF
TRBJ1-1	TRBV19	ASRPWDSNTEAF
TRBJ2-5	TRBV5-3	ARSPLNTRDRRAQETQY
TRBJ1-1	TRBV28	ASSLADGNTEAF
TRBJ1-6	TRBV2	ASGERLSSPLH
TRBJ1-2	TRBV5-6	ASSLVGGNNYGYT
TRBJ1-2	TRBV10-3	AIGGPGVANYGYT
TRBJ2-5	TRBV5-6	ASSPRGGNSETQY
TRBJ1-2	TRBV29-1	SVGLSNYGYT
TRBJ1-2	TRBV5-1	ASSLGDTNYGYT
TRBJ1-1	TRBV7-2	ASSLNRDSYTAF
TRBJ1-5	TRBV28	ASSWTGFNQSQH
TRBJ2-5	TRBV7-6	ASSSPGGETQY
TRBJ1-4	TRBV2	ASRDSTTNEKLF
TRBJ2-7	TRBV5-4	ASSLAGVNEQY
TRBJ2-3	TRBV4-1	ASSLLTGGLSTDTQY